In this sample, the clone carrying this T cell receptor beta chain turned up many times. Its antigen is currently unknown. This record belongs to a study of CD8+CD57+ T cells in acquired aplastic anemia. Study results and limitations: Comparison of patients with controls identified some 29 shared CD8+ CDR3 sequences.

Researchers used genomic DNA as the template to profile TCR beta VDJ and CDR3. TCRdb itself ran the reads through MiXCR, one entry per CDR3 protein. The sample yields around 500,000 distinct CDR3 sequences, about a third seen once. Sequenced patients had shown CD8+CD57+ cell expansion by flow cytometry. This TCR was sampled from a human donor with aplastic anemia. Sequenced input: sorted CD4+, CD8+, or CD8+CD57+ T cells (not recorded which) from PBMCs.

This CDR3 is CATRGREAQETQYF. In nucleotides, the CDR3 is TGTGCCACCAGGGGGCGGGAGGCCCAAGAGACCCAGTACTTC. The V gene is TRBV10-3, the J gene TRBJ2-5, with D perhaps assigned TRBD1 or TRBD2 (8 bases each). This CDR3 spans 14 amino acids. The germline CDR1 and CDR2 sequences are ENHRY and SYGVKD. Trimming cost V 10 bases and J 1 base, with 16 bases left between them.